Shown below are 15 T cell receptor beta chains from a single sample sequenced in a study of T cell responses to AZD1222 COVID-19 vaccine. TCRdb keeps only in-frame clones here, not all; method: immunoSEQ multiplex PCR. The sample includes fewer than 150,000 clones, roughly 87% of them seen just once. The specimen comprised peripheral blood, sampled on day 0 of AZD1222 vaccination. These receptors came from an adult in good health.

This sequence joins TRBV4-2 and TRBJ1-2; D not certain. The CDR3 runs 16 residues. Germline V CDR1 and CDR2: LGHNA, YNFKEQ. The V and J ends lost 0 bases and 4 bases respectively, with 15 bases between them. The CDR3 reads CASSQDVIGRAYGYTF. CDR3 coding DNA: TGTGCCAGCAGCCAAGATGTTATTGGAAGGGCCTATGGCTACACCTTC.

This chain joins TRBV7-3 and TRBJ2-1; D gene uncertain. V lost 2 bases and J lost 7, with 9 bases in between. Germline lookup yields CDR1 SGHTA and CDR2 FQGTGA. CDR3 size: 13 residues. The CDR3 region is CASSLLLSNEQFF. In DNA form, the CDR3 reads TGTGCCAGCAGCTTATTGCTGAGTAATGAGCAGTTCTTC.

The V gene is TRBV6-5, the J gene TRBJ2-5; 13 nucleotides agree with TRBD2. V shed 0 bases and J 7 bases; nucleotides not matched to a gene: 5. Germline-derived CDR1 and CDR2 are MNHEY and SVGAGI. The CDR3 length is 16 residues. In DNA form, the CDR3 reads TGTGCCAGCAGTTACTCCGGGACTAGCGGGGTCGGGACCCAGTACTTC. Translated: CASSYSGTSGVGTQYF.

To note about this clone: A junction boundary mismatches the germline segment, possibly from a read error. The V gene is TRBV4-1, the J gene TRBJ1-2; a possible D gene is TRBD1 (5 bases). The CDR3 loop spans 15 amino acids. Germline V CDR1 and CDR2: MGHRA, YSYEKL. The chain's CDR3 is CASSQESRGGDGYTF. The CDR3 DNA sequence: TGCGCCAGCAGCCAAGAGTCTCGTGGGGGGGATGGTTACACCTTC.

The rearrangement joins TRBV11-3 to TRBJ2-1, with 11 bases lining up with TRBD2. This CDR3 is 19 amino acids long. In germline, CDR1 is SGHNT, CDR2 YENEEA. Trimming removed 4 bases from V and 6 bases from J; junction bases left unmatched: 17. The CDR3 DNA sequence: TGTGCCAGCAGCTCCACCTACTGGCTAGCGGGGGGAACCCCCAATGAGCAGTTCTTC. This gives the protein CASSSTYWLAGGTPNEQFF.

The DNA of the CDR3 is TGTGCCAGCAGCCAAAGAATGGGGCGCGGCTATGGCTACACCTTC. It translates to CASSQRMGRGYGYTF. This chain uses TRBV3-1 (or the pseudogene TRBV3-2) with TRBJ1-2; D is perhaps TRBD1 (5 bases). Trimming stripped 2 bases from V and 4 bases from J, with 14 bases between. Germline CDR1 is LGHDT and CDR2 is YNNKEL (reference sequence). CDR3 size: 15 residues.

Concerning this clone itself: The identical CDR3 is also encoded by other nucleotide sequences in the sample. The chain couples TRBV6-5 to TRBJ2-4; D is ambiguous. In germline, CDR1 is MNHEY, CDR2 SVGAGI. With 2 bases removed from V and 1 base from J, the gap between germline ends came to 6 bases. The length of the CDR3 is 14 residues. CDR3 DNA: TGTGCCAGCAGTTACGGGCTTGCCAAAAACATTCAGTACTTC. This translates into CASSYGLAKNIQYF.

The J gene is TRBJ2-3, the V gene TRBV19, with 7 positions matching TRBD1. Losses at the gene ends were 3 bases for V and 0 bases for J; bases not matched to a gene: 15. The CDR3 extends over 19 amino acids. Germline V gives CDR1 LNHDA, CDR2 SQIVND (reference sequence). CDR3 nucleotides: TGTGCCAGTAGTATCTGGGACAGACCATCCAAAAGGAGCACAGATACGCAGTATTTT. It translates to CASSIWDRPSKRSTDTQYF.

V gene TRBV28 combines with J gene TRBJ2-5, with D perhaps matching TRBD2 (6 bases). Trimming shortened V by 6 bases and J by 5 bases, and 7 bases separated the two germline ends. The length of the CDR3 is 11 residues. Germline CDR1 reads MDHEN; CDR2 reads SYDVKM. CDR3 nucleotides: TGTGCCAGCAGACGGGGGGAGACCCAGTACTTC. This translates into CASRRGETQYF.

The chain joins TRBV6-5 to TRBJ2-2, with D perhaps TRBD2 (5 bases). Per germline, CDR1 MNHEY and CDR2 SVGAGI. CDR3 length: 13 residues. The germline V and J ends were trimmed by 0 bases and 6 bases, with 5 bases remaining between them. The CDR3 bases are TGTGCCAGCAGTTACTCGCGGGCCGGGGAGCTGTTTTTT. It is translated as CASSYSRAGELFF.

The rearrangement links TRBV18 to TRBJ2-3, with a weak D call TRBD1 (6 bases). The CDR3 runs 14 residues. The ends were cut back, 6 bases at V and 3 bases at J, with 13 bases in the middle. The V gene's germline CDR1 is KGHSH and CDR2 LQKENI. The DNA for the CDR3 is TGTGCCAGCTCTCAAGCAGGGACAACAGATACGCAGTATTTT. Translating it yields CASSQAGTTDTQYF. The whole variable domain, filled in from reference TRBV18 and TRBJ2-3, reads NAGVMQNPRHLVRRRGQEARLRCSPMKGHSHVYWYRQLPEEGLKFMVYLQKENIIDESGMPKERFSAEFPKEGPSILRIQQVVRGDSAAYFCASSQAGTTDTQYFGPGTRLTVL.

The rearrangement uses TRBV18 and TRBJ1-2, with TRBD1 as a possible D gene (6 bases). CDR1 and CDR2 from the germline V gene are KGHSH and LQKENI. V was pared by 3 bases and J by 8 bases, with 19 bases between. The CDR3 consists of 15 residues. The CDR3 DNA sequence: TGTGCCAGCTCACCTTCGACAGGTGGGTTGGGGGGCTACACCTTC. This translates into CASSPSTGGLGGYTF.

The J gene is TRBJ1-6, the V gene TRBV7-3, with 10 bases lining up with TRBD1. Germline CDR1 SGHTA, CDR2 FQGTGA. The CDR3 covers 15 residues. Trimming cost V 1 base and J 10 bases; bases outside gene matches: 4. The CDR3 is CASSLIGTGESPLHF. The CDR3 DNA reads as TGTGCCAGCAGCTTAATTGGGACAGGGGAATCACCCCTCCACTTT.

The chain recombines TRBV19 with TRBJ1-6; TRBD1 aligns across 8 bases. V lost 4 bases to trimming and J lost 7 bases; unmatched junction nucleotides: 6. The CDR3 is 15 amino acids. Looked up from germline, CDR1 is LNHDA and CDR2 is SQIVND (reference sequence). The DNA of the CDR3 is TGTGCCAGTAGTACTGACAGGGGCGGGAATTCACCCCTCCACTTT. It encodes CASSTDRGGNSPLHF.

CDR3 bases: TGTGCCAGTAGTTACCGGACAATCCAGCATTTT. It specifies CASSYRTIQHF. J is TRBJ1-5 and V is TRBV19, with D possibly being TRBD1 (5 bases). Germline V gene lookup returns CDR1 LNHDA and CDR2 SQIVND (reference sequence). The length of the CDR3 is 11 residues. Between the trimmed V and J ends, which lost 5 bases and 12 bases, there was a span of 11 bases. The complete variable domain, with remaining parts taken from reference TRBV19 and TRBJ1-5, reads DGGITQSPKYLFRKEGQNVTLSCEQNLNHDAMYWYRQDPGQGLRLIYYSQIVNDFQKGDIAEGYSVSREKKESFPLTVTSAQKNPTAFYLCASSYRTIQHFGDGTRLSIL.